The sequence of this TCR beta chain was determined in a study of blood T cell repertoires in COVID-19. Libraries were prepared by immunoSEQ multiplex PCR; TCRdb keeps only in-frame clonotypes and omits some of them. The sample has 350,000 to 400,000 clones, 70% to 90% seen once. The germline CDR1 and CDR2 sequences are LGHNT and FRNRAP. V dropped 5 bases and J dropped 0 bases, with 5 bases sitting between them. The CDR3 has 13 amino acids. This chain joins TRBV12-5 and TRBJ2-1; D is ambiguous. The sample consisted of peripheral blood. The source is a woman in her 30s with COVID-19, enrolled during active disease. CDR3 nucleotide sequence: TGTGCTAGTGGTAGCGCCTCCTACAATGAGCAGTTCTTC. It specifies CASGSASYNEQFF.